This T cell receptor (beta chain) was sequenced during a study of technical replicates of blood from four donors. Libraries were prepared by immunoSEQ multiplex PCR; TCRdb keeps only in-frame clonotypes and omits some of them. Of about 82,000 clones in the sample, 96% were seen once. Germline V CDR1 and CDR2: MNHNS, SASEGT. V lost 4 bases to trimming and J lost 5 bases; unmatched junction nucleotides: 10. The CDR3 totals 15 residues. The genes are TRBV6-1 and TRBJ1-1, with TRBD1 identical over 7 bases. Source material: T cells isolated from PBMCs. This sequence was found in a human donor in good health. The CDR3 DNA reads TGTGCCAGCAGTGCCGGGACAGTCCCTTCTACTGAAGCTTTCTTT. It codes for CASSAGTVPSTEAFF.